The 2 T cell receptor beta chains below come from one sample, sequenced in a study of T cell responses to AZD1222 COVID-19 vaccine. The repertoire was sequenced with immunoSEQ multiplex PCR; TCRdb's copy has only in-frame clones and lacks some. Here the sample spans some 120,000 clones, 80% to 90% being singletons. This specimen was peripheral blood, taken on day 0 of AZD1222 vaccination. Every receptor here comes from an adult in good health.

J is TRBJ1-1 and V is TRBV29-1; D uncertain. This CDR3 contains 12 residues. The V gene lost 4 bases and the J gene lost 0 bases, with 6 bases spanning the gap. Germline-derived CDR1 and CDR2 are SQVTM and ANQGSEA. The CDR3 loop is CSVVSLNTEAFF. In nucleotides, the CDR3 is TGCAGCGTTGTATCTCTGAACACTGAAGCTTTCTTT. Looking up the rest from reference TRBV29-1 and TRBJ1-1 gives the full variable domain: SAVISQKPSRDICQRGTSLTIQCQVDSQVTMMFWYRQQPGQSLTLIATANQGSEATYESGFVIDKFPISRPNLTFSTLTVSNMSPEDSSIYLCSVVSLNTEAFFGQGTRLTVV.

This clone has only one observation. This chain joins TRBV19 and TRBJ1-5; 9 bases are a match to TRBD1. The length of the CDR3 is 14 residues. From germline, CDR1 is LNHDA and CDR2 SQIVND (reference sequence). With 5 bases clipped from V and 2 bases from J, the junction kept 1 base outside the gene matches. The CDR3 is CASSWTGGNQPQHF. The CDR3 nucleotides read TGTGCCAGTAGTTGGACAGGGGGCAATCAGCCCCAGCATTTT.